This T cell receptor (beta chain) appears in the sequencing data of a study of shared clonotypes between healthy human individuals (dated by TCRdb to the early 2020s). With regard to the full study: A couple of women and three men aged 18 to 49 years were included in the cohort. The study deeply sequenced blood TCR repertoires of several healthy adults to estimate repertoire size and the extent of clonotype sharing between individuals. For each donor, three plates each were used for CD4 naive and CD4 memory, two plates were used for CD8 naive, and one plate was used for CD8 memory. To increase sequencing depth and limit assay-specific biases, TCR repertoire library preparation and sequencing were carried out by different laboratories using diverse techniques. Per donor, leukapheresis produced somewhere between about 0.9 and 9 billion PBMCs. The research as a whole found: Sharing across a handful of donors was observed for approximately 5% of naive CD4, less than 4% of naive CD8, 2% to 2.5% of memory CD4, and less than 0.45% of memory CD8 clonotypes. Larger estimated clonotype richness was generally found for naive subsets than for memory subsets. Only blood was sampled, and tissue TCR repertoires likely differ from those in blood. Pairwise subsampling indicated that sequencing depth was expected to affect the degree of clonotype sharing among donors. Even with the large sequencing depth, rarefaction of the sorted-subset datasets indicated that sequencing was incomplete. Clonotypes shared by all four sorted-subset donors showed higher generation probabilities than non-shared clonotypes. Because the study included a small number of donors, the genetic and exposure-history diversity represented was limited.

The donors were healthy, HIV-negative adults who had no recently reported acute infections or vaccinations. Only Caucasian adults living in Nashville, Tennessee, USA were represented among the donors. CD4+ T cells were enriched by magnetic negative selection, after which naive cells were positively selected on CD45RA and the negative fraction was taken as the memory subset. After blood collection by leukapheresis, PBMCs were isolated using Ficoll-Histopaque density gradient centrifugation and then cryopreserved in the vapor phase of liquid nitrogen. Analytical flow cytometry was used to check the purity and quantity of each magnetically sorted T cell population. Genomic DNA was isolated from each sorted fraction and quantified by UV absorbance on a Nanodrop 2000c. The CDR3 spans 14 residues, from the cysteine through the phenylalanine. CDR3 DNA is the only sequence kept; it has 42 bases, read in frame from the first base. Deletion took 4 bases off V and 5 bases off J, with a span of 14 bases between the germline ends. The germline V gene gives CDR1 as SNHLY and CDR2 as FYNNEI.

TCR CDR3 regions were amplified from genomic DNA by multiplex PCR using the deep immunoSEQ assay. Extracted genomic DNA from each cell subset was distributed evenly across all wells of several immunoSEQ 96-well plates, and each plate was treated as a replicate. For sorted subsets, each replicate PCR was loaded with approximately 200 ng genomic DNA, equivalent to some 31,000 T cell genomes. Purified libraries were measured with a Qubit 3.0 fluorometer, size-checked on a Bioanalyzer 2100, and measured again with the KAPA Library Quantification kit. Every immunoSEQ 96-well plate was sequenced on a dedicated single-read 150-cycle Illumina NextSeq 550 flow cell. In the authors' own workflow: The immunoSEQ output contained only junctional sequences without quality scores, so filtering could not match that applied to full-length reads. Sequences were annotated with PyIR, a Python wrapper for IgBLAST v1.9, and V/J genes and CDR3 were assigned using IMGT germline references. Any read was removed if the V/J assignment was weak (E-value above 1e-6), the CDR3 was missing, or the read contained stop codons, out-of-frame junctions, or ambiguous translated residues. V3J clonotypes were defined as sequences sharing the same inferred V gene, J gene, and CDR3 amino acid sequence. To compute the percentage overlap between repertoires, the number of shared unique clonotypes was divided by the size of the smaller repertoire. Three approaches were used to assess repertoire richness: RTK rarefaction, the Chao1 estimator, and Recon v2.1 estimates of unobserved clonotypes. Generation probabilities for all TCRbeta clonotypes obtained by the gDNA method from four donors were computed using OLGA. Held by TCRdb, this immuneACCESS table contains in-frame sequences only and omits some clones. Under half of the omission traces to an unresolved V gene where checked; the cause of the rest is unknown. V, J and clone size are those of that table, while D and trimming were read from the DNA. Across this sample there are a few million clones, with just over 90% seen only once. Clones ranked in the top ten supply 0.39% of the sample.

Concerning this clone itself: Its cognate antigen has yet to be identified. No much larger clonotype is one base removed from it; base qualities were not supplied.

This sequence was found in a man aged 18-30 years in good health. Some clones in this sample may be carry-over from other donors' samples. The sample taken for sequencing was naive CD4+ T cells from PBMCs. This specimen's cell subset or site label, per the study, means: CD45RA+ positively selected. The chain is encoded by TRBV2 joined to TRBJ2-5; perhaps TRBD2 is the D gene, with 6 bases matching. The CDR3 in this case is CASSVVSGEETQYF. DNA sequence: TGTGCCAGCAGTGTCGTCTCGGGGGAGGAGACCCAGTACTTC.